Listed below are T cell receptor beta chains from one sample, sequenced in a study of cytomegalovirus exposure and HLA in healthy donors. Profiling relied on immunoSEQ multiplex PCR, and the TCRdb table lists in-frame clones only, not all of them. Seen here are hundreds of thousands of clones, around 87% observed once, and the top ten hold about 2%. The sequenced material came from PBMCs. Every receptor here comes from a woman between 18 and 29 years old in good health and CMV-seropositive. Both conserved end residues are part of each CDR3. A D gene is named only where the DNA matches it firmly. Expanded clones get a size class; other rows say once, few or many, or leave the size out.

CDR3nt	CDR3aa	abundance	j_gene	d_gene	v_gene
TGCGCCAGCAGCCCCCGGGACAAAAGTCTCAATCTTAGCAATCAGCCCCAGCATTTT	CASSPRDKSLNLSNQPQHF	.	TRBJ1-5	.	TRBV23-1
TGTGCCAGCCTGGGACAGGCGGGTCAGCCCCAGCATTTT	CASLGQAGQPQHF	once	TRBJ1-5	TRBD1	TRBV6-1
TGTGCCAGCAGTCTCCGGGACAGCCCGAACACCGGGGAGCTGTTTTTT	CASSLRDSPNTGELFF	.	TRBJ2-2	TRBD1	TRBV27
TGTGCCAGCAGTTACAACAGCATTGAAGCTTTCTTT	CASSYNSIEAFF	.	TRBJ1-1	.	TRBV6-5
TGTGCCAGCAGTCCCGACAGCCAAGAGACCCAGTACTTC	CASSPDSQETQYF	.	TRBJ2-5	.	TRBV5-6
TGCGCCAGCAGCCACCCCGGGCAGGGGACCGGGGAGCTGTTTTTT	CASSHPGQGTGELFF	.	TRBJ2-2	.	TRBV4-1
TGTGCCAGTCGCCCAGTGGGACTAGCAGAAGAGACCCAGTACTTC	CASRPVGLAEETQYF	.	TRBJ2-5	TRBD2	TRBV5-4
TGTGCCTGGAGTGGGACAGGGAGGAGCGGCTACACCTTC	CAWSGTGRSGYTF	.	TRBJ1-2	TRBD1	TRBV30
TGTGCCAGCAGCTTAAGGGGGAGCAATCAGCCCCAGCATTTT	CASSLRGSNQPQHF	.	TRBJ1-5	.	TRBV7-2
TGTGCCAGCAGCTCCTCTAGCGGGAGTACAGATACGCAGTATTTT	CASSSSSGSTDTQYF	.	TRBJ2-3	TRBD2	TRBV7-3
TGTGCCAGCAGTTTGTACAGGGGGAACGAGCAGTACTTC	CASSLYRGNEQYF	.	TRBJ2-7	TRBD1	TRBV27
TGTGCCAGCAGGGGCCCTAGCCCCTACGAGCAGTACTTC	CASRGPSPYEQYF	.	TRBJ2-7	.	TRBV28
TGTGCCTGGAGTGTGCTGCGGGGCGGCTACACCTTC	CAWSVLRGGYTF	.	TRBJ1-2	.	TRBV30
TGCGCCAGCAGCTTGCAGGGGCCCCTCGACGAGCAGTACTTC	CASSLQGPLDEQYF	few	TRBJ2-7	.	TRBV5-1
TGTGCCAGCAATCCTAGCGGAGTTACACAGTACTTC	CASNPSGVTQYF	.	TRBJ2-7	TRBD2	TRBV2
TGTGCCAGCAGCTTTGGACACACCTACGAGCAGTACTTC	CASSFGHTYEQYF	.	TRBJ2-7	.	TRBV5-4
TGTGCCAGCAGTTTAAACCCCACAGGGGGCAATCAGCCCCAGCATTTT	CASSLNPTGGNQPQHF	.	TRBJ1-5	TRBD1	TRBV27